This T cell receptor (beta chain) was captured by sequencing in a study of human T cells and chemical hapten exposure. MiXCR was run by TCRdb on the RACE reads, yielding one entry per CDR3 protein. Here the sample spans fewer than 350,000 distinct CDR3 sequences, approximately 7.5% being singletons. Noted time point: pre-sensitization, week 0. The sample's treatment: therapeutic diphenylcyclopropenone sensitization with weekly scalp DPC. The germline V gene has CDR1 PRHDT and CDR2 FYEKMQ (reference sequence). Trimming took off 4 bases at V and 3 bases at J, with 6 bases between the two ends. The CDR3 runs 12 residues.

The sequence was obtained from a man younger than 35 with alopecia areata. Some clones in this sample may be carry-over from other donors' samples. Sequences were derived from whole blood, sampled in connection with sensitization to the hapten diphenylcyclopropenone (DPC). The rearrangement joins TRBV13 to TRBJ2-5; D uncertain. The CDR3, as DNA: TGTGCCAGCAGCTATAATAAAGAGACCCAGTACTTC. Encoded protein: CASSYNKETQYF.